This record covers a single T cell receptor (beta chain). The data belong to a study of blood T cell repertoires in COVID-19. Study-wide background: Italy, Spain and the United States were the sources of the convalescent and acute COVID-19 samples. Sources were T cells, B-cell-depleted T cells, or PBMCs; the material itself was cDNA or gDNA.

The CDR3 length is 15 residues. V lost 0 bases and J lost 2, with 8 bases in between. CDR1 SGHNT and CDR2 YYREEE come from the germline V gene (reference sequence). Authors' analysis steps: Amplifying reference gene primers gave estimates of nucleated cell counts. Sequenced by immunoSEQ multiplex PCR; TCRdb stores in-frame clones only, minus some. Clonal size and the V and J genes are those of that table, whereas D and trimming came from the DNA. The sample records roughly 130,000 clones, about 83% being singletons. The sequence derives from a man aged 45 to 65 with acute or convalescent COVID-19. The V and J genes are TRBV5-4 and TRBJ2-2; D gene unclear. Sequencing was done on a sample of peripheral blood. In nucleotides, the CDR3 is TGTGCCAGCAGCTTGGACAGCCTTAACACCGGGGAGCTGTTTTTT. It codes for CASSLDSLNTGELFF. Filled out from reference TRBV5-4 and TRBJ2-2, the complete variable domain reads ETGVTQSPTHLIKTRGQQVTLRCSSQSGHNTVSWYQQALGQGPQFIFQYYREEENGRGNFPPRFSGLQFPNYSSELNVNALELDDSALYLCASSLDSLNTGELFFGEGSRLTVL.